This T cell receptor beta chain appears in the sequencing data of a study of T cell repertoires in cytomegalovirus infection. Study at large: CMV infection and matching HLA type were both indicated by public TCR beta signatures.

This clonotype was observed at least ten times. Its target is unknown. In TCRdb, the reads were re-called with MiXCR into one record per CDR3 protein. The sample comprises approximately 180,000 distinct CDR3 sequences, approximately 19% of which are singletons, and about 3% rests with the top ten. Findings and caveats of the study: Based on cumulative public TCR beta family frequency, carriers of CMV plus the relevant HLA were identified. Within the response measured ex vivo, HLA-C-restricted CMV-specific TCR beta clonotypes were dominant.

Germline assignment: CDR1 SGHTA and CDR2 FQGNSA. This CDR3 comprises 12 residues. V shed 1 base and J shed 10 bases, with 10 bases lying between them. The chain links TRBV7-2 to TRBJ1-1; D is uncertain. Input material: PBMCs. The sequence derives from a human donor in good health (CMV status not recorded). Some clones in this sample may be carry-over from other donors' samples. The CDR3 is CASSLGRVTAFF. Written as DNA, the CDR3 is TGTGCCAGCAGCTTAGGCCGGGTTACAGCTTTCTTT. The variable domain in full, with the rest retrieved from reference TRBV7-2 and TRBJ1-1, is GAGVSQSPSNKVTEKGKDVELRCDPISGHTALYWYRQSLGQGLEFLIYFQGNSAPDKSGLPSDRFSAERTGGSVSTLTIQRTQQEDSAVYLCASSLGRVTAFFGQGTRLTVV.